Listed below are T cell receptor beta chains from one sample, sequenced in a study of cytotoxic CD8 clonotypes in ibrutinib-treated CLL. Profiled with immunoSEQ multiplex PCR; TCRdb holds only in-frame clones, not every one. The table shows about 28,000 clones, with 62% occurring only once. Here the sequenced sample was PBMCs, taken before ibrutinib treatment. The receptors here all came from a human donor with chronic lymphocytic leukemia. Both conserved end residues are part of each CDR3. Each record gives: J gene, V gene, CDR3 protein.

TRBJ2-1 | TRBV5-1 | CASSTRTGSSSYNEQFF
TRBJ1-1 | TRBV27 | CASSSTPWVGTEAFF
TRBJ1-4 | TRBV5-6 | CASSFRSTPTNEKLFF
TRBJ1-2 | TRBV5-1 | CASSMRHGNYGYTF
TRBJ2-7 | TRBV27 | CASSFSQAGSYEQYF
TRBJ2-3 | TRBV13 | CASSFQGPRSTDTQYF
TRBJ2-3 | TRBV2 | CASSEFGPDTQYF
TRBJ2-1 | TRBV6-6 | CASSYKGLAEVTFF
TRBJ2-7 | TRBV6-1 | CASSEILGEIYEQYF
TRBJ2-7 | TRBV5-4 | CASSLSSGYITYEQYF
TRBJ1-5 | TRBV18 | CASSPRAGDNQPQHF
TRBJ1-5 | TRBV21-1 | CASSTMGTASKRSNQPQHF
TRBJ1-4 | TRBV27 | CASSQSISSREKLFF
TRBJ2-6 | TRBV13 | CASSHGSGANVLTF
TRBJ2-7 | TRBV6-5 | CASRSTYEQYF
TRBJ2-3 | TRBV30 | CAGTDGDTQYF
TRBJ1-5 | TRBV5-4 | CASSREGGRGPQHF
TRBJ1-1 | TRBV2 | CASSDSVNTEAFF
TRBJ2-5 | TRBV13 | CASSFRQGKETQYF
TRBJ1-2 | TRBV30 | CAWIPWDKTNYGYTF
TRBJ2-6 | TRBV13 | CASNIWNGANVLTF
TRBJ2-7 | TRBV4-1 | CASSQDSRITYEQYF
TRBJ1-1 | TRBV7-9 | CASSRTGGTGNTEAFF
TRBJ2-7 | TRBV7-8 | CASSLGQGLLFYEQYF
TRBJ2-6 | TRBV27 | CASSYRDTATLGGANVLTF
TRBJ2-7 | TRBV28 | CASSETGRLNEQYF
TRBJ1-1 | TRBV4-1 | CASAPPGAWGEAFF
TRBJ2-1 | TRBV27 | CASSWTGASYNEQFF
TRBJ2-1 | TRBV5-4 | CASSLVRGGYNEQFF
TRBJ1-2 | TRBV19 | CASNPRENYGYTF
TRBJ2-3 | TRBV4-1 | CASSHITDTQYF
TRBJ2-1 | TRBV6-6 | CASSYGQGAFGEQFF
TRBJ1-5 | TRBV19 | CASSSSLDASGNQPQHF
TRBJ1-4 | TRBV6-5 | CASSYSGGDEKLFF
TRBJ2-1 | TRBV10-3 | CAISPGLGQNEQFF
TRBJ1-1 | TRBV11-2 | CASSPASERYEAFF